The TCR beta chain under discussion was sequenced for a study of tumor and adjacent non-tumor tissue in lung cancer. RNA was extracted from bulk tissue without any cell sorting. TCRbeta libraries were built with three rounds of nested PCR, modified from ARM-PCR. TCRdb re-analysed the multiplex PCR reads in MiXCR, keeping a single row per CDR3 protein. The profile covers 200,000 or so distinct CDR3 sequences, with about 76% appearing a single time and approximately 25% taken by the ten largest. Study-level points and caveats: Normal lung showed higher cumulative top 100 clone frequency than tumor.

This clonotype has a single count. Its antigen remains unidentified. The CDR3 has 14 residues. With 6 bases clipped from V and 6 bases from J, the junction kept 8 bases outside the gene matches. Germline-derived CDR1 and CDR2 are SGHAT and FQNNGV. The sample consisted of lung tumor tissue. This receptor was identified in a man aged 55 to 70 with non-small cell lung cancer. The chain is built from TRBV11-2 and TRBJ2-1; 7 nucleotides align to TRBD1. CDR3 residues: CASSRAHRGNEQFF. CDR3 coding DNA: TGTGCCAGCAGTCGTGCTCACAGGGGCAATGAGCAGTTCTTC.